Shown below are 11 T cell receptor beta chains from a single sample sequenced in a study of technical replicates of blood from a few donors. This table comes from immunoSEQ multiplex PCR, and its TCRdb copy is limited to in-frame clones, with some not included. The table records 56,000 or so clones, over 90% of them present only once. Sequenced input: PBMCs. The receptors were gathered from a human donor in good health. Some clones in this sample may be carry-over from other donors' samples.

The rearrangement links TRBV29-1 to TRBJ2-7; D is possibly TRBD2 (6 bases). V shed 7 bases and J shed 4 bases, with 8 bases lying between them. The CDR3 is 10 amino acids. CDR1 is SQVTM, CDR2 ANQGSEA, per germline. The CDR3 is CSAGTYEQYF. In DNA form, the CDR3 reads TGCAGCGCCGGGACTTACGAGCAGTACTTC.

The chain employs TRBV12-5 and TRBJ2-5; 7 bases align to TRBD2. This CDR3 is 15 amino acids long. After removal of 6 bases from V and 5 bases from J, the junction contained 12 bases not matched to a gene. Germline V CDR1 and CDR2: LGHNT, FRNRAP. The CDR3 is CASGSRSGTSETQYF. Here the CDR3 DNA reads TGTGCTAGTGGCAGCCGCAGCGGGACCAGTGAGACCCAGTACTTC.

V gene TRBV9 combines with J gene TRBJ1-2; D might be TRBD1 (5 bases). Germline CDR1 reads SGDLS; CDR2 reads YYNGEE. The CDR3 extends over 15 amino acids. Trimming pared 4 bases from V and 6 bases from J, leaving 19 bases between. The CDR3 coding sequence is TGTGCCAGCAGCACCCGACAGCCCAGGATAGATGGCTACACCTTC. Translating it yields CASSTRQPRIDGYTF.

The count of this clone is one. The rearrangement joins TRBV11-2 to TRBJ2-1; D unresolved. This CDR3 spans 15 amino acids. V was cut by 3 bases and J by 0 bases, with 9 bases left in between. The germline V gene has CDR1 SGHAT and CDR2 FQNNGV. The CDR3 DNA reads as TGTGCCAGCAGCTTGAGCGCGAGCTCCTACAATGAGCAGTTCTTC. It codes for CASSLSASSYNEQFF.

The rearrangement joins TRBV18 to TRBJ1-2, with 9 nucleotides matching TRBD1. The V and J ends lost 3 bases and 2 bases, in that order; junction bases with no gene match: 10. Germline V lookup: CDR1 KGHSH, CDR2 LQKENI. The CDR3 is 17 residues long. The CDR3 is CASSPIFGTGINYGYTF. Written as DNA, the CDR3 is TGTGCCAGCTCACCTATTTTCGGGACAGGGATAAACTATGGCTACACCTTC.

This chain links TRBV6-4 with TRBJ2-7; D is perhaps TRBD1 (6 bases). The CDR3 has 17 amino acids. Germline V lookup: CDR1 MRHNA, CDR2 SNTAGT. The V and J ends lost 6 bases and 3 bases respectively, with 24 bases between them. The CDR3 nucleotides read TGTGCCAGCAGCGGACATGGACAGACACCACCACTCTACGAGCAGTACTTC. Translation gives CASSGHGQTPPLYEQYF.

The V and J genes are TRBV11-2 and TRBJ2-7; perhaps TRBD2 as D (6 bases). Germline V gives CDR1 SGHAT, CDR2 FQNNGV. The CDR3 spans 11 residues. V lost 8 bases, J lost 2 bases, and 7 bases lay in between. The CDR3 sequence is CASGLPYEQYF. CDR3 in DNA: TGTGCCAGCGGACTACCCTACGAGCAGTACTTC.

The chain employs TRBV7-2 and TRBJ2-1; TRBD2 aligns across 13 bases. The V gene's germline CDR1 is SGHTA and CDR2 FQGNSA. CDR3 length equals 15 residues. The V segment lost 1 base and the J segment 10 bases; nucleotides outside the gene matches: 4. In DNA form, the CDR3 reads TGTGCCAGCAGCTTAGGACTAGCGGGGGGCCAAGAGCAGTTCTTC. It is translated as CASSLGLAGGQEQFF.

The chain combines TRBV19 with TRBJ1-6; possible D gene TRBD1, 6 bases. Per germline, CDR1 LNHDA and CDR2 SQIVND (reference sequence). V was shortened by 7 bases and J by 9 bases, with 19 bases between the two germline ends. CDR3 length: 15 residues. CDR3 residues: CASTEGLGGISPLHF. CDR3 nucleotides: TGTGCCAGTACCGAGGGGCTAGGGGGTATTTCACCCCTCCACTTT.

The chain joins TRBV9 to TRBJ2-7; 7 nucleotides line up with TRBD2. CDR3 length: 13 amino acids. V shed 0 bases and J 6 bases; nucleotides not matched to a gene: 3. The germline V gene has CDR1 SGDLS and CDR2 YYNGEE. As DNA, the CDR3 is TGTGCCAGCAGCGTAGCGGGGGGAGTCGAGCAGTACTTC. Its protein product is CASSVAGGVEQYF.

The CDR3 bases are TGTGCCATCAAGTCGAGGGGGCCTGGAAACACCATATATTTT. This gives the protein CAIKSRGPGNTIYF. V usage is TRBV10-3 and J usage is TRBJ1-3; 7 bases line up with TRBD1. Germline V lookup: CDR1 ENHRY, CDR2 SYGVKD. CDR3 length: 14 residues. V lost 7 bases, J lost 2 bases, and 5 bases stayed unmatched.